This TCR beta chain originates from a study of human T cells and chemical hapten exposure. General study points: Sensitizing with DPC caused no change in TCRs above 1 in 1000 frequency.

TCRdb itself ran the RACE reads through MiXCR, one entry per CDR3 protein. There are approximately 80,000 distinct CDR3 sequences in the sample; roughly 13% occur only once, and 5.7% lies in the top ten. The table lists this clonotype with a few counts. The antigen is not known. Time point in this sample: patch test 3, about 24 weeks after DPC sensitization. Specified treatment: therapeutic diphenylcyclopropenone sensitization with weekly scalp DPC. Donors were 18 to 70-year-old alopecia patients suitable for DPC. The material was whole blood, obtained in connection with sensitization to the hapten diphenylcyclopropenone (DPC). The sequence derives from a woman in her 50s with alopecia areata. Some clones in this sample may be carry-over from other donors' samples.

Here the CDR3 DNA reads TGCAAGACGGGGGGGCCTGAAGCTTTCTTT. Amino acid sequence: CKTGGPEAFF. The chain uses TRBV20-1 and TRBJ1-1; D possibly corresponds to TRBD1 (6 bases). Germline V CDR1 and CDR2: DFQATT, SNEGSKA (reference sequence). There are 10 residues in the CDR3.